This is a list of T cell receptor beta chains from one sample in a study of blood T cell repertoires in COVID-19. The table came from immunoSEQ multiplex PCR; TCRdb's copy has only in-frame clones and leaves some out. The sample yields hundreds of thousands of clones, about 89% seen once. Sequenced sample: peripheral blood. These receptors were obtained from a man in his fifties or sixties who had recovered from COVID-19. Both conserved end residues are part of each CDR3. Fields, in order: V gene, J gene, CDR3 protein.

>TRBV27|TRBJ1-2
CASRLTGQANYGYTF
>TRBV29-1|TRBJ2-1
CSVKHSYNEQFF
>TRBV27|TRBJ2-1
CASSPGTGGTNEQFF
>TRBV11-2|TRBJ2-5
CASSKGAGETQYF
>TRBV6-5|TRBJ2-5
CASSYGIAGQETQYF
>TRBV7-2|TRBJ1-5
CASSLAGTEVNQPQHF
>TRBV29-1|TRBJ2-7
CSVEGQGLYEQYF
>TRBV7-2|TRBJ2-7
CASSQESGGSYEQYF
>TRBV18|TRBJ2-7
CASSPRMGDRDYEQYF
>TRBV19|TRBJ1-2
CATTQDRAFNHGYTF
>TRBV7-2|TRBJ2-5
CASSRTGIQETQYF
>TRBV5-1|TRBJ1-1
CASSRDRVGDTEAFF
>TRBV18|TRBJ2-6
CASSPLPGTGGAWANVLTF
>TRBV4-1|TRBJ2-1
CASSLRTLGRGRDEQFF
>TRBV5-1|TRBJ1-6
CASSDATGRNNSPLHF
>TRBV7-9|TRBJ2-7
CASSSDRGATEQYF
>TRBV3-1/TRBV3-2|TRBJ2-2
CASRGYTGELFF
>TRBV19|TRBJ2-2
CASSIAAGGGTGELFF
>TRBV4-3|TRBJ1-6
CASSQDLGGIWSPLHF
>TRBV7-2|TRBJ2-1
CASSPWTAGEQFF
>TRBV7-3|TRBJ1-3
CASSPGSGNTIYF
>TRBV19|TRBJ1-5
CASSYWDRALYQPQHF
>TRBV14|TRBJ2-1
CASSQTGTSRQFF
>TRBV11-2|TRBJ1-5
CASSPRGGNQPQHF
>TRBV6-5|TRBJ1-2
CASSYTKTGNNYGYTF
>TRBV27|TRBJ2-2
CASSSLRGTGELFF
>TRBV6-2/TRBV6-3|TRBJ2-7
CASNPGLANNSPYEQYF
>TRBV19|TRBJ2-3
CASSMSGLGTDTQYF
>TRBV6-2/TRBV6-3|TRBJ1-5
CASSATQQGSGQPQHF
>TRBV19|TRBJ2-7
CASSLPYEQYF
>TRBV6-6|TRBJ2-7
CASSYPTLYEQYF
>TRBV25-1|TRBJ1-1
CASIEQGATEAFF
>TRBV28|TRBJ2-5
CASSWDPGQQETQYF
>TRBV7-6|TRBJ1-3
CASSFGAPAGGNTIYF
>TRBV5-1|TRBJ2-1
CASSPLAGSSYNEQFF
>TRBV27|TRBJ2-2
CASSFGTANTGELFF
>TRBV19|TRBJ2-7
CASSISGSTYEQYF
>TRBV5-1|TRBJ1-4
CASSHRTVNEKLFF
>TRBV28|TRBJ2-3
CASSLPGTGEDTQYF
>TRBV25-1|TRBJ1-2
CASSAPGQGYYGYTF
>TRBV12-3/TRBV12-4|TRBJ2-5
CASSFGGRETQYF
>TRBV2|TRBJ1-1
CASLLQGASNTEAFF
>TRBV7-3|TRBJ2-4
CASSSGQGRAGGNIQYF
>TRBV18|TRBJ2-2
CASSTRIQGAAGELFF
>TRBV18|TRBJ1-4
CASSPGTGVSEKLFF
>TRBV18|TRBJ1-6
CASSPPYRDRNSPLHF
>TRBV25-1|TRBJ2-1
CASSQPQGLAGGIEQFF
>TRBV19|TRBJ1-2
CASSMTDYGYTF
>TRBV5-1|TRBJ2-7
CASSLGTSGAEQYF
>TRBV10-3|TRBJ2-3
CAISDRGASTDTQYF
>TRBV27|TRBJ2-6
CASFKVGIASGANVLTF
>TRBV4-3|TRBJ2-1
CASSLRAGTPSNEQFF
>TRBV30|TRBJ2-5
CAWSGTSGETQYF